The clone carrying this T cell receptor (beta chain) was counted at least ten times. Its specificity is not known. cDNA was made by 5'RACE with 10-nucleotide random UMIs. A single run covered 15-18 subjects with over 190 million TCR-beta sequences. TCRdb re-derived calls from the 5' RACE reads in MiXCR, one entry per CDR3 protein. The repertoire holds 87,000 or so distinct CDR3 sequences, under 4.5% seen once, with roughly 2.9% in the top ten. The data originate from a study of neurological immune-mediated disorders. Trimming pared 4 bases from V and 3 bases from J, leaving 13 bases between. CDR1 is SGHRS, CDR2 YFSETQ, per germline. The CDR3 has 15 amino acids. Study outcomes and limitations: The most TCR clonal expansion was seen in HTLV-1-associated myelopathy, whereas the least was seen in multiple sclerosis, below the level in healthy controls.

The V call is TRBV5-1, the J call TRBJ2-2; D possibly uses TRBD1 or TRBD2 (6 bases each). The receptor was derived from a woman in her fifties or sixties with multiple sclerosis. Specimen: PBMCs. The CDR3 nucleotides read TGCGCCAGCAGCGGAGGGGGTCAGGACACCGGGGAGCTGTTTTTT. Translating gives CASSGGGQDTGELFF.